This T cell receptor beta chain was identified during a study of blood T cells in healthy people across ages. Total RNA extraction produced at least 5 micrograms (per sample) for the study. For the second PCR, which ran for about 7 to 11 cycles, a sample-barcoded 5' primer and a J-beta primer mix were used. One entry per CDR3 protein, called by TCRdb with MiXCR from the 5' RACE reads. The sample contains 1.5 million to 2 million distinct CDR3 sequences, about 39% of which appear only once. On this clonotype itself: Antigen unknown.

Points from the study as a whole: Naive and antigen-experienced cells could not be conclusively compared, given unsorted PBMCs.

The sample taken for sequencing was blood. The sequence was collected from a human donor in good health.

The CDR3 spells CSGATPERTDTQYF. In DNA, the CDR3 is TGCAGTGGAGCAACACCGGAGAGGACAGATACGCAGTATTTT. The chain recombines TRBV20-1 with TRBJ2-3; D remains ambiguous. This CDR3 is 14 amino acids long. Germline CDR1 reads DFQATT; CDR2 reads SNEGSKA (reference sequence). Trimming pared 7 bases from V and 3 bases from J, leaving 17 bases between.